A single sample is the source of the 14 T cell receptor beta chains below, sequenced in a study of human T cells and chemical hapten exposure (dated by TCRdb to 2020 to 2023). Libraries were built with RACE. Sequencing was carried out with a NextSeq 500. TCRdb reworked the public reads: Q25 trimming with fastp, MiXCR clone assembly, productive beta chains retained. Entries are consolidated by CDR3 protein sequence, retaining the most common genes and DNA. In all, the sample holds around 130,000 distinct CDR3 sequences, and 9% to 10% of those were seen once. Of the sample, approximately 2% falls within the top ten clones. This sample's time point label indicates: healthy volunteer bleed at 2 weeks. Unfractionated whole blood was collected in Tempus Blood RNA tubes, and total RNA was extracted from that blood. The sample comprised whole blood. The origin of the receptors is a male donor in good health. Some clones in this sample may be carry-over from other donors' samples.

This clonotype was picked up many times. The chain is built from TRBV20-1 and TRBJ1-5; D possibly corresponds to TRBD1 (5 bases). Germline V CDR1 and CDR2: DFQATT, SNEGSKA (reference sequence). The V gene lost 6 bases and the J gene lost 6 bases, with 21 bases spanning the gap. This CDR3 is 15 amino acids long. Written as DNA, the CDR3 is TGCAGTGCCCGAGACGTAGGGGAAGGGAGTCAGCCCCAGCATTTT. This translates into CSARDVGEGSQPQHF.

This clonotype was seen repeatedly, ten times or more. The chain combines TRBV12-3 or TRBV12-4 with TRBJ2-7; D remains unclear. This CDR3 spans 13 amino acids. V lost 2 bases to trimming and J lost 3 bases, with 8 bases between them. Written as DNA, the CDR3 is TGTGCCAGCAGTTTATCGGACGGCTACGAGCAGTACTTC. Protein product: CASSLSDGYEQYF.

There are many counts of this clonotype. The chain combines TRBV25-1 with TRBJ1-3; no firm D call. CDR1 is MGHDK, CDR2 SYGVNS, per germline. Trimming left V 6 bases short and J 6 bases short, with 15 bases between. The length of the CDR3 is 14 residues. The chain's CDR3 is CASRGSRPKNTIYF. The CDR3 DNA reads as TGTGCCAGCAGGGGGTCGAGGCCCAAAAACACCATATATTTT.

This clonotype has just a few counts. V is TRBV12-3 or TRBV12-4 and J is TRBJ2-3, with a weak D call TRBD2 (6 bases). The CDR3 sequence is 16 residues long. V lost 5 bases to trimming and J lost 7 bases, with 22 bases between them. DNA of the CDR3: TGTGCCAGCAGTCCCTCGGGGGTTGCGGAGCTATATACGCAGTATTTT. This gives the protein CASSPSGVAELYTQYF.

This clonotype was observed a handful of times. The chain links TRBV20-1 to TRBJ1-2; 10 nucleotides agree with TRBD1. This CDR3 has 16 residues. Germline CDR1 DFQATT, CDR2 SNEGSKA (reference sequence). V shed 2 bases and J 7 bases; nucleotides not matched to a gene: 13. The CDR3 nucleotides are TGCAGTGCTAGATCCTGGGGGACAGGGGAAGTGTCTGGCTACACCTTC. It codes for CSARSWGTGEVSGYTF.

This clonotype was counted only a few times. V usage is TRBV6-6 and J usage is TRBJ1-4; 8 bases line up with TRBD1. CDR3 size: 19 residues. CDR1 and CDR2 (germline): MNHNY, SVGAGI (reference sequence). V shed 7 bases and J 0 bases; nucleotides not matched to a gene: 16. CDR3 in DNA: TGTGCCAGCATCGTCGGTCCAGGGGGCGTGTCGACAACTAATGAAAAACTGTTTTTT. Translation gives CASIVGPGGVSTTNEKLFF.

This clonotype was counted between two and nine times. J is TRBJ1-2 and V is TRBV5-6; D gene ambiguous. Germline V gene lookup returns CDR1 SGHDT and CDR2 YYEEEE. The CDR3 totals 12 residues. Trimming took 0 bases from V and 7 from J, leaving 7 bases between them. CDR3 in DNA: TGTGCCAGCAGCTTGGGAGGCGGTGGCTACACCTTC. Translated, it gives CASSLGGGGYTF.

This clonotype came up many times. V usage is TRBV12-3 or TRBV12-4 and J usage is TRBJ2-5; unclear D gene. The V gene lost 3 bases and the J gene lost 3 bases, with 8 bases spanning the gap. The CDR3 spans 13 residues. CDR3 DNA: TGTGCCAGCAGTTTCGGTACAAAAGAGACCCAGTACTTC. Its translation is CASSFGTKETQYF.

This rearrangement joins TRBV7-3 to TRBJ2-2, with unresolved D. Trimming removed 1 base at V and 5 bases at J, with 11 bases between. Germline-derived CDR1 and CDR2 are SGHTA and FQGTGA. The CDR3 has 15 amino acids. CDR3 sequence (DNA): TGTGCCAGCAGCTTAAACCCGGGTATGACCGGGGAGCTGTTTTTT. It specifies CASSLNPGMTGELFF.

This clonotype was observed a few times. This chain links TRBV11-1 with TRBJ2-7; either TRBD1 or TRBD2 may supply D (5 bases each). The germline V gene has CDR1 SGHAT and CDR2 FQDESV (reference sequence). Trimming took 0 bases from V and 6 from J, leaving 24 bases between them. The CDR3 runs to 18 residues. CDR3 sequence: CASSLAGTRTGTTFEQYF. CDR3 bases: TGTGCCAGCAGCTTAGCAGGGACCCGGACCGGTACAACTTTCGAGCAGTACTTC.

This clonotype was observed a few times. The J gene is TRBJ1-2, the V gene TRBV7-2, with D possibly matching TRBD1 (5 bases). V shed 5 bases and J shed 0 bases, with 10 bases lying between them. This CDR3 is 14 amino acids long. Germline CDR1 SGHTA, CDR2 FQGNSA. The CDR3 DNA reads as TGTGCCAGCAGCCCAACGGACACTAACTATGGCTACACCTTC. Translating gives CASSPTDTNYGYTF.

The rearrangement joins TRBV14 to TRBJ2-5; TRBD2 is a possible D gene (5 bases). Germline CDR1 reads SGHDN; CDR2 reads FVKESK. The CDR3 contains 16 residues. V lost 0 bases to trimming and J lost 2 bases, with 13 bases between them. Written as DNA, the CDR3 is TGTGCCAGCAGCCAAGATCAGCACAGACTACAAGAGACCCAGTACTTC. Its protein product is CASSQDQHRLQETQYF.

This rearrangement joins TRBV5-4 to TRBJ1-5; 8 positions agree with TRBD1. The CDR3 totals 15 residues. The V and J ends lost 4 bases and 7 bases, in that order; junction bases with no gene match: 10. Germline CDR1 SGHNT, CDR2 YYREEE (reference sequence). The CDR3 bases are TGTGCCAGCAGCATTGGCCCCGACAGGGGACAGCCCCAGCATTTT. This translates into CASSIGPDRGQPQHF.

This clonotype was seen a few times. V is TRBV5-1 and J is TRBJ1-1, with 12 bases aligning to TRBD1. Losses at the gene ends were 1 base for V and 7 bases for J; bases not matched to a gene: 11. Germline values: CDR1 SGHRS, CDR2 YFSETQ. The CDR3 runs 17 residues. CDR3 bases: TGCGCCAGCAGCTTGTTTCCCCGGGACAGGGGGCGAGATGAAGCTTTCTTT. Its translation: CASSLFPRDRGRDEAFF.